This entry is about one T cell receptor (beta chain). Data came from immunoSEQ multiplex PCR; TCRdb stores just in-frame clones and leaves some out. The table records about 75,000 clones, 80% to 90% of them present only once. The germline gives CDR1 MNHEY, CDR2 SVGAGI. Trimming cost V 5 bases and J 8 bases, with 18 bases left between them. The CDR3 runs 15 residues. These data belong to a study of T cell responses to AZD1222 COVID-19 vaccine. The input for sequencing was peripheral blood, taken 28 days after the second AZD1222 dose. The TCR was taken from an adult who received the AZD1222 COVID-19 vaccine. This rearrangement joins TRBV6-5 to TRBJ1-4; D is ambiguous. CDR3 DNA sequence: TGTGCCAGCAGTATCAGCCGGACCGGGTGGGAAAAACTGTTTTTT. It translates to CASSISRTGWEKLFF.